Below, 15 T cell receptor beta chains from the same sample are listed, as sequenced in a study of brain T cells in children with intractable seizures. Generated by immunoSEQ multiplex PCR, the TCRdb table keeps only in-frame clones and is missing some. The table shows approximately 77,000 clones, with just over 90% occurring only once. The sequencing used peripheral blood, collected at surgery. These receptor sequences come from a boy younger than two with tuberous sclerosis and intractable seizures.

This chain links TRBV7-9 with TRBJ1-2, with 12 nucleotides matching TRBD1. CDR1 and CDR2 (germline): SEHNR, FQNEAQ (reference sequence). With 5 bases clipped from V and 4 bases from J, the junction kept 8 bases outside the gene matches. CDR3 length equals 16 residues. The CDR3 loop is CASSRGTGGFLYGYTF. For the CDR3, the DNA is TGTGCCAGCAGCCGGGGGACAGGGGGCTTCCTCTATGGCTACACCTTC.

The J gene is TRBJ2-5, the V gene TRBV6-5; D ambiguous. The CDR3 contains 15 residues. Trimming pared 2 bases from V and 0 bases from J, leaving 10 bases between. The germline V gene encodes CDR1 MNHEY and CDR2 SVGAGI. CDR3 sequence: CASSYNREDQETQYF. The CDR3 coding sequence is TGTGCCAGCAGTTACAACAGAGAAGACCAAGAGACCCAGTACTTC.

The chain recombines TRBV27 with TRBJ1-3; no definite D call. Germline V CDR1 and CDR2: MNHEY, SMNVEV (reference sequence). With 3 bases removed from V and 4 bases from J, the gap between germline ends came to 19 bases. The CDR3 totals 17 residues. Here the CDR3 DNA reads TGTGCCAGCAGTTTGGTGCCAGGAGCTTTTCCAGGAAACACCATATATTTT. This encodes CASSLVPGAFPGNTIYF.

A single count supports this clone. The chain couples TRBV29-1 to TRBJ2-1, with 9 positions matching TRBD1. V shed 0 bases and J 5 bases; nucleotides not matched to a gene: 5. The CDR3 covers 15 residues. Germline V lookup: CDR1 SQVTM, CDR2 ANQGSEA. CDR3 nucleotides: TGCAGCGTTGAAGATCCCTGGGACAGGGACAATGAGCAGTTCTTC. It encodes CSVEDPWDRDNEQFF.

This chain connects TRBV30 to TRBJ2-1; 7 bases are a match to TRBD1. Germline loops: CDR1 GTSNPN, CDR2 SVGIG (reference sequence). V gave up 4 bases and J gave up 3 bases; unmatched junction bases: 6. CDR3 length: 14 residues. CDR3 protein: CAWTGGMSYNEQFF. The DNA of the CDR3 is TGTGCCTGGACAGGGGGTATGAGCTACAATGAGCAGTTCTTC.

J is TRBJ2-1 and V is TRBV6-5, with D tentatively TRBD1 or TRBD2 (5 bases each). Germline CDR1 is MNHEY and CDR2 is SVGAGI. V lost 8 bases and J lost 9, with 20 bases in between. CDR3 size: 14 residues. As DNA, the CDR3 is TGTGCCAGCGTTAGTGTTTTTCTCGGGACTGAGCAGTTCTTC. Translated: CASVSVFLGTEQFF.

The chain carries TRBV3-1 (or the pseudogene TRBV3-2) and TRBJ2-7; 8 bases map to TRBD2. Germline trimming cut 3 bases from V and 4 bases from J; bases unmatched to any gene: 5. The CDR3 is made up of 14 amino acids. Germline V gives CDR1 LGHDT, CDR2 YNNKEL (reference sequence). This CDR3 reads CASSHRGGSYEQYF. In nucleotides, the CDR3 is TGTGCCAGCAGCCACCGGGGGGGCTCGTACGAGCAGTACTTC.

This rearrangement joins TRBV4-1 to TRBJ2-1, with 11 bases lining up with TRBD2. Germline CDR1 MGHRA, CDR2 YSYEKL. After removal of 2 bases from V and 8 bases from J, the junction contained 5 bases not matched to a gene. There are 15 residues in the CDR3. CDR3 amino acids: CASSQPTSGNHEQFF. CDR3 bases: TGCGCCAGCAGCCAACCGACTAGCGGGAATCATGAGCAGTTCTTC.

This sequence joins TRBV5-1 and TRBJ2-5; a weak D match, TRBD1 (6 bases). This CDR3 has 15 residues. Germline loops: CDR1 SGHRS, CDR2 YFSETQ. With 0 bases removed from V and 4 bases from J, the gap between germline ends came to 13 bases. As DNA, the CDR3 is TGCGCCAGCAGCTTGGTTGGACAAGGGGGAGAGACCCAGTACTTC. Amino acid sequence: CASSLVGQGGETQYF.

CDR3 in amino acids: CASSVGQGQETQYF. The DNA of the CDR3 is TGTGCCAGCAGTGTAGGACAGGGTCAAGAGACCCAGTACTTC. The chain joins TRBV27 to TRBJ2-5; 8 bases are a match to TRBD1. The CDR3 spans 14 residues. Trimming cost V 5 bases and J 2 bases; bases outside gene matches: 4. CDR1 and CDR2 (germline): MNHEY, SMNVEV (reference sequence).

The CDR3 loop is CASSIETQGRLTNTGELFF. DNA for the CDR3: TGTGCCAGTAGTATAGAGACACAGGGGAGGTTGACGAACACCGGGGAGCTGTTTTTT. This chain links TRBV19 with TRBJ2-2; the D gene is possibly TRBD1 (7 bases). The V gene lost 0 bases and the J gene lost 0 bases, with 17 bases spanning the gap. The CDR3 consists of 19 residues. Germline V gene lookup returns CDR1 LNHDA and CDR2 SQIVND (reference sequence). Looking up the rest from reference TRBV19 and TRBJ2-2 gives the full variable domain: DGGITQSPKYLFRKEGQNVTLSCEQNLNHDAMYWYRQDPGQGLRLIYYSQIVNDFQKGDIAEGYSVSREKKESFPLTVTSAQKNPTAFYLCASSIETQGRLTNTGELFFGEGSRLTVL.

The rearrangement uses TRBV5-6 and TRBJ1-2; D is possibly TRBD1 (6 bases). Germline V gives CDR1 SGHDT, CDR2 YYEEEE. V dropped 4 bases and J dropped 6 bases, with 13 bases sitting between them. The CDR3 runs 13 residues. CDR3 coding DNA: TGTGCCAGCAGCCAGGGACATCCCGATGGCTACACCTTC. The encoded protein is CASSQGHPDGYTF.

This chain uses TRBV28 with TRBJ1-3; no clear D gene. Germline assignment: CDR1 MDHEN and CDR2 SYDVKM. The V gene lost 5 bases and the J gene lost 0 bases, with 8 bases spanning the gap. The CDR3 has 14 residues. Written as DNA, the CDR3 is TGTGCCAGCAGTCCACCCCCCTCTGGAAACACCATATATTTT. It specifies CASSPPPSGNTIYF.

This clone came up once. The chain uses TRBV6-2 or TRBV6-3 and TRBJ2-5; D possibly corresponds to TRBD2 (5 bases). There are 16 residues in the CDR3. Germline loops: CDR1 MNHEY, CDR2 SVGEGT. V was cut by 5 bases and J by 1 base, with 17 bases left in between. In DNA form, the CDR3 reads TGTGCCAGCAGTACCTATCCAGCGGTAACCCAAGAGACCCAGTACTTC. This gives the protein CASSTYPAVTQETQYF.

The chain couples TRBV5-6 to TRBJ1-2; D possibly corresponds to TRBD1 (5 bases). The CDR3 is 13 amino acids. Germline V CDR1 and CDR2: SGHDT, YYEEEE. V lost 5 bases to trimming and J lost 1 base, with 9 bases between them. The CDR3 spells CASSGTDNYGYTF. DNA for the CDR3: TGTGCCAGCAGTGGGACGGATAACTATGGCTACACCTTC.